The 15 T cell receptor beta chains below all came from one sample that was sequenced in a study of T cell changes during pregnancy in multiple sclerosis. Sequencing used immunoSEQ multiplex PCR; TCRdb keeps in-frame clones, though not all of them. This sample has about 21,000 clones; about 88% occur once, and the top ten carry roughly 1%. Material: CD4+ T cells from peripheral blood mononuclear cells, obtained in the first trimester of pregnancy. The receptors derive from a female donor in good health, enrolled as a control in a pregnancy study.

The chain joins TRBV5-4 to TRBJ2-1, with 7 bases lining up with TRBD1. CDR1 SGHNT and CDR2 YYREEE come from the germline V gene (reference sequence). The CDR3 loop spans 17 amino acids. Trimming removed 1 base from V and 10 bases from J; junction bases left unmatched: 17. The CDR3 DNA sequence: TGTGCCAGCAGCTTGAAACGGGGACAGCCATCTCCTAGGGAGCAGTTCTTC. It yields the protein CASSLKRGQPSPREQFF. The full variable domain, with the rest looked up from reference TRBV5-4 and TRBJ2-1, is ETGVTQSPTHLIKTRGQQVTLRCSSQSGHNTVSWYQQALGQGPQFIFQYYREEENGRGNFPPRFSGLQFPNYSSELNVNALELDDSALYLCASSLKRGQPSPREQFFGPGTRLTVL.

V usage is TRBV6-5 and J usage is TRBJ1-1; tentative D call: TRBD1 (6 bases). From germline, CDR1 is MNHEY and CDR2 SVGAGI. This CDR3 contains 14 residues. V was pared by 2 bases and J by 0 bases, with 7 bases between. DNA of the CDR3: TGTGCCAGCAGTTACGGACAGCTGAACACTGAAGCTTTCTTT. This translates into CASSYGQLNTEAFF.

The genes are TRBV30 and TRBJ1-2; 9 bases match TRBD1. The V gene's germline CDR1 is GTSNPN and CDR2 SVGIG (reference sequence). The CDR3 extends over 15 amino acids. V gave up 1 base and J gave up 8 bases; unmatched junction bases: 11. DNA of the CDR3: TGTGCCTGGAGTGCCCCCCCCGGGACAGGGCAAGGCTACACCTTC. Protein sequence: CAWSAPPGTGQGYTF.

The chain is built from TRBV7-2 and TRBJ1-2; D unresolved. The CDR3 totals 14 residues. In germline, CDR1 is SGHTA, CDR2 FQGNSA. V lost 5 bases and J 3 bases, leaving 13 bases between the germline ends. CDR3 sequence: CASSPPPRDYGYTF. CDR3 nucleotides: TGTGCCAGCAGCCCTCCCCCGCGAGACTATGGCTACACCTTC.

The chain uses TRBV7-8 and TRBJ2-7; TRBD1 aligns across 9 bases. CDR1 SGHVS and CDR2 FQNEAQ come from the germline V gene. The CDR3 consists of 13 residues. V lost 4 bases, J lost 3 bases, and 1 base stayed unmatched. CDR3 region: CASSSDRGYEQYF. The CDR3 DNA follows: TGTGCCAGCAGCTCGGACAGGGGCTACGAGCAGTACTTC.

This clone occurred once. The J gene is TRBJ2-3, the V gene TRBV7-2; 12 bases agree with TRBD2. The J segment lost 6 bases and the V segment lost 6 bases, leaving 7 bases of the junction unmatched. The CDR3 runs to 15 residues. Looked up from germline, CDR1 is SGHTA and CDR2 is FQGNSA. The CDR3 nucleotides are TGTGCCAGCAGTAGGACTAGCGGGAATCGGGATACGCAGTATTTT. It encodes CASSRTSGNRDTQYF.

This CDR3 reads CASSLGGSPRYEQYF. The CDR3 DNA sequence: TGTGCCAGCAGTTTAGGCGGGAGTCCCCGCTACGAGCAGTACTTC. The chain uses TRBV27 and TRBJ2-7; TRBD2 aligns across 7 bases. V lost 2 bases, J lost 3 bases, and 7 bases stayed unmatched. The V gene's germline CDR1 is MNHEY and CDR2 SMNVEV (reference sequence). CDR3 length: 15 amino acids.

The genes are TRBV27 and TRBJ2-1, with 10 nucleotides matching TRBD1. After removal of 5 bases from V and 14 bases from J, the junction contained 3 bases not matched to a gene. The CDR3 runs 11 residues. CDR1 and CDR2 (germline): MNHEY, SMNVEV (reference sequence). CDR3 loop: CASSTTGGKFF. CDR3 nucleotide sequence: TGTGCCAGCAGTACGACAGGGGGCAAGTTCTTC.

V gene TRBV30 combines with J gene TRBJ1-1; a weak D match, TRBD1 (6 bases). Trimming pared 7 bases from V and 0 bases from J, leaving 12 bases between. Germline V gene sequence: CDR1 GTSNPN, CDR2 SVGIG (reference sequence). This CDR3 has 13 residues. Here the CDR3 DNA reads TGTGCCTCCAATCAGGGGATGAACACTGAAGCTTTCTTT. It yields the protein CASNQGMNTEAFF. Together with reference TRBV30 and TRBJ1-1, the CDR3 gives the full variable domain: SQTIHQWPATLVQPVGSPLSLECTVEGTSNPNLYWYRQAAGRGLQLLFYSVGIGQISSEVPQNLSASRPQDRQFILSSKKLLLSDSGFYLCASNQGMNTEAFFGQGTRLTVV.

The J gene is TRBJ1-1, the V gene TRBV19, with D possibly TRBD1 on 5 matching bases. The CDR3 extends over 14 amino acids. CDR1 is LNHDA and CDR2 is SQIVND in the germline V gene (reference sequence). V was shortened by 3 bases and J by 1 base, with 9 bases between the two germline ends. The CDR3 sequence is CASSIPDRNTEAFF. The CDR3, as DNA: TGTGCCAGTAGTATTCCAGACAGGAACACTGAAGCTTTCTTT.

The chain couples TRBV19 to TRBJ2-2; TRBD2 might be the D (7 bases). V was cut by 5 bases and J by 6 bases, with 19 bases left in between. Germline CDR1 and CDR2: LNHDA and SQIVND (reference sequence). The CDR3 extends over 16 amino acids. The CDR3 sequence: CASSYVGGPGAGELFF. In nucleotides, the CDR3 is TGTGCCAGTAGTTACGTGGGGGGGCCCGGGGCCGGGGAGCTGTTTTTT.

This chain uses TRBV7-2 with TRBJ2-7; D gene unclear. CDR3 size: 12 residues. Germline V gives CDR1 SGHTA, CDR2 FQGNSA. Trimming stripped 3 bases from V and 9 bases from J, with 12 bases between. Written as DNA, the CDR3 is TGTGCCAGCAGCTTGAGCCCACGGTCGCAGTACTTC. It specifies CASSLSPRSQYF.

V gene TRBV6-5 combines with J gene TRBJ2-7; weak D call: TRBD2 (6 bases). V was cut by 8 bases and J by 4 bases, with 15 bases left in between. Germline V lookup: CDR1 MNHEY, CDR2 SVGAGI. The CDR3 extends over 13 amino acids. The CDR3 spells CASSNPGTYEQYF. CDR3 coding DNA: TGTGCCAGCTCCAACCCCGGGACTTACGAGCAGTACTTC.

The chain has TRBV7-3 and TRBJ2-6, with D hard to call. CDR1 and CDR2 (germline): SGHTA, FQGTGA. This CDR3 region has 14 residues. V was cut by 0 bases and J by 3 bases, with 3 bases left in between. CDR3 loop: CASSLTSGANVLTF. CDR3 sequence (DNA): TGTGCCAGCAGCTTAACTAGTGGGGCCAACGTCCTGACTTTC. Together with reference TRBV7-3 and TRBJ2-6, the CDR3 gives the full variable domain: GAGVSQTPSNKVTEKGKYVELRCDPISGHTALYWYRQSLGQGPEFLIYFQGTGAADDSGLPNDRFFAVRPEGSVSTLKIQRTERGDSAVYLCASSLTSGANVLTFGAGSRLTVL.

The V and J genes are TRBV29-1 and TRBJ1-5; no firm D call. Per germline, CDR1 SQVTM and CDR2 ANQGSEA. V lost 6 bases and J lost 8, with 17 bases in between. This CDR3 has 13 residues. The CDR3 DNA reads TGCAGCGTCCGCGGGTCGGGGTTGGAGCCCCAGCATTTT. The encoded protein is CSVRGSGLEPQHF.